This T cell receptor beta chain was profiled in a study of Ad26.COV2.S vaccination and SARS-CoV-2 variants. Treatment described: some 19 received Ad26.COV2.S at low or high dose, single or two shots; 5 received placebo; per-sample allocation not given. The investigators took samples on day 63 after the first vaccine or placebo injection. This table comes from immunoSEQ multiplex PCR, and its TCRdb copy is limited to in-frame clones, with some not included. This sample has roughly 500,000 clones; about 91% occur once, and the top ten carry over 2.5%. CDR1 and CDR2 from the germline V gene are LNHDA and SQIVND (reference sequence). CDR3 length equals 14 residues. V was pared by 7 bases and J by 3 bases, with 3 bases of the junction left unmatched.

The chain joins TRBV19 to TRBJ2-2; the match to TRBD1 covers 9 bases. The clonotype comes from a person aged 18 to 59 who received the Ad26.COV2.S COVID-19 vaccine or a placebo. The sample consisted of peripheral blood, taken in a trial of Ad26.COV2.S vaccine versus placebo. The CDR3 is CASTDRGDTGELFF. For the CDR3, the DNA is TGTGCCAGTACGGACAGGGGAGACACCGGGGAGCTGTTTTTT.